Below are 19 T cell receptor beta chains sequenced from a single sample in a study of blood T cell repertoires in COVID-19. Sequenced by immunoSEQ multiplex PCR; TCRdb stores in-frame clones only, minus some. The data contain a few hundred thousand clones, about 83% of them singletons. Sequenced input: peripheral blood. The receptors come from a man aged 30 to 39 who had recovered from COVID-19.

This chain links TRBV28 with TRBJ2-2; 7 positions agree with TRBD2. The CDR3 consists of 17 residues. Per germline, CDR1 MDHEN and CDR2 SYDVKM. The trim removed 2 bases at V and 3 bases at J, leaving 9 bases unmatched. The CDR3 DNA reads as TGTGCCAGCAGTTTAAGTCCCCGGGAGGCGGACACCGGGGAGCTGTTTTTT. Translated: CASSLSPREADTGELFF.

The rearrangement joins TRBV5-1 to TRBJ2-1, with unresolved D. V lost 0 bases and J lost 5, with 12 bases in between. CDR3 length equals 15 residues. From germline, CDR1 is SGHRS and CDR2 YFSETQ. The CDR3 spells CASSLASGGHNEQFF. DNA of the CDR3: TGCGCCAGCAGCTTGGCCAGTGGTGGTCACAATGAGCAGTTCTTC.

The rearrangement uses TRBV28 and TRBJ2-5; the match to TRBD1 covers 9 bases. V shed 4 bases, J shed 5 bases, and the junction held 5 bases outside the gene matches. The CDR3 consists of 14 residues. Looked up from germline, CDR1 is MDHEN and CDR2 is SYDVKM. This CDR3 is CASSSGQGYETQYF. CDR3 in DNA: TGTGCCAGCAGTTCGGGACAGGGATACGAGACCCAGTACTTC.

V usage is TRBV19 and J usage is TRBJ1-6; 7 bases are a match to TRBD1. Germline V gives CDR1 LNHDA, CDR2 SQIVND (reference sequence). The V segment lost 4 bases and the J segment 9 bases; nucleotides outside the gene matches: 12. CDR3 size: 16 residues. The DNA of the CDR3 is TGTGCCAGTAGTACCACTCCCCAGGGGGTTGGTTCACCCCTCCACTTT. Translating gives CASSTTPQGVGSPLHF.

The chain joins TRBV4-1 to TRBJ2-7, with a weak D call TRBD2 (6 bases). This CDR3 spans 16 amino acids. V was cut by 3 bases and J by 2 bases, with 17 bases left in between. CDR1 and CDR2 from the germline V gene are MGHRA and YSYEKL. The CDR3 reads CASSQRGDFGTYEQYF. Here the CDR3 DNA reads TGCGCCAGCAGCCAGAGAGGGGACTTTGGTACCTACGAGCAGTACTTC.

CDR3 loop: CASSSDSRVEFF. The CDR3 nucleotides are TGTGCCAGCAGCTCCGACAGCCGGGTTGAGTTCTTC. The gene calls are TRBV11-3 and TRBJ2-1; D perhaps matches TRBD1 (5 bases). V lost 4 bases to trimming and J lost 14 bases, with 15 bases between them. The CDR3 contains 12 residues. The germline CDR1 and CDR2 sequences are SGHNT and YENEEA.

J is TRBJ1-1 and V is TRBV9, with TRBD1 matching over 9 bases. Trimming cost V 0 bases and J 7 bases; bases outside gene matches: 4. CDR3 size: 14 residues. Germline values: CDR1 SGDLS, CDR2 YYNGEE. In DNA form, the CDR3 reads TGTGCCAGCAGCGTAGATTACAGGGGGCGTGAAGCTTTCTTT. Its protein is CASSVDYRGREAFF.

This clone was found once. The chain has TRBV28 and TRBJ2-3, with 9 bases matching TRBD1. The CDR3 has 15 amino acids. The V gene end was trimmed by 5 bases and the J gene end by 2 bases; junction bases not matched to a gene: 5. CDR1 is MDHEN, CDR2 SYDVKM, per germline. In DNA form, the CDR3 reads TGTGCCAGCAGTCTACAGGGGGCTCTCACAGATACGCAGTATTTT. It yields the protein CASSLQGALTDTQYF.

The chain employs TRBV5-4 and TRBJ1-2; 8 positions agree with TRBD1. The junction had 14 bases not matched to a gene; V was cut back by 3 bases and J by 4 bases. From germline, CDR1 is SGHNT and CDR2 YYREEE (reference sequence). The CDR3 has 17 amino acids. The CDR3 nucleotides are TGTGCCAGCAGCTCCCCGACAGGAGACAGGGGAGGCTATGGCTACACCTTC. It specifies CASSSPTGDRGGYGYTF.

The chain's CDR3 is CASSPSGQGAVVYGYTF. The CDR3 nucleotides read TGTGCCAGCAGCCCGTCGGGACAGGGGGCTGTGGTCTATGGCTACACCTTC. The chain has TRBV27 and TRBJ1-2, with 12 bases that match TRBD1. Per the germline V gene, CDR1 is MNHEY and CDR2 is SMNVEV (reference sequence). V shed 6 bases, J shed 4 bases, and the junction held 12 bases outside the gene matches. The CDR3 runs 17 residues.

DNA of the CDR3: TGTGCCAGCAGCTTACTATCAGGGGTATGGGGCTACACCTTC. As protein: CASSLLSGVWGYTF. The rearrangement links TRBV7-9 to TRBJ1-2, with D perhaps TRBD1 (6 bases). Germline values: CDR1 SEHNR, CDR2 FQNEAQ (reference sequence). V lost 2 bases to trimming and J lost 8 bases, with 15 bases between them. The CDR3 is 14 residues long.

Here the CDR3 reads CSVFAGTGTETQYF. CDR3 coding DNA: TGCAGCGTGTTCGCCGGGACAGGGACGGAGACCCAGTACTTC. The genes are TRBV29-1 and TRBJ2-5; 9 bases are a match to TRBD1. Trimming took 6 bases from V and 5 from J; bases not matched to a gene: 10. Germline assignment: CDR1 SQVTM and CDR2 ANQGSEA. The CDR3 loop spans 14 amino acids.

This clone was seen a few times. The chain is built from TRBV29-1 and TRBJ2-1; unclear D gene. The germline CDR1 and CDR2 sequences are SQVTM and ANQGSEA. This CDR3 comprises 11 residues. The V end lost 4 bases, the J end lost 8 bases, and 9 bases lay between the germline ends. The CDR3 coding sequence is TGCAGCGTTGTTGCGCTCGATGAGCAGTTCTTC. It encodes CSVVALDEQFF.

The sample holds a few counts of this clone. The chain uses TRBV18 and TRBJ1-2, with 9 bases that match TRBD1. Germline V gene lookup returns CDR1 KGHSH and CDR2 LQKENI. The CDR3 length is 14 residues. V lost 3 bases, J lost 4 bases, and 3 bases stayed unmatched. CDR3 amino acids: CASSPDRGSYGYTF. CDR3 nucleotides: TGTGCCAGCTCACCGGACAGGGGATCCTATGGCTACACCTTC.

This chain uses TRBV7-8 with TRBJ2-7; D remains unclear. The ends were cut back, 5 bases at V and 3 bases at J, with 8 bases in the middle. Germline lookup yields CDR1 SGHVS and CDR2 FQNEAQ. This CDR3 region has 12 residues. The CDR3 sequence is CASSHPGYEQYV. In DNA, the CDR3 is TGTGCCAGCAGCCACCCGGGCTACGAGCAGTACGTC.

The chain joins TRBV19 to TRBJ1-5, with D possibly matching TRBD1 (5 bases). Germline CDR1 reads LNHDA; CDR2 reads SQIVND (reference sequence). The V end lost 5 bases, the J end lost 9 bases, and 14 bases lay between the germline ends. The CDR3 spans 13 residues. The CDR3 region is CASSRGGGAPQHF. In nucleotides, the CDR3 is TGTGCCAGTAGTCGGGGGGGAGGAGCGCCCCAGCATTTT.

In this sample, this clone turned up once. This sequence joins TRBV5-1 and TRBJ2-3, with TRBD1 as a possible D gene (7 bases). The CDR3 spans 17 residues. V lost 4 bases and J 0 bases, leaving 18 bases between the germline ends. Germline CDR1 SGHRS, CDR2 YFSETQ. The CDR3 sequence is CASSTDQQGTSTDTQYF. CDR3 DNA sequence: TGCGCCAGCAGCACGGATCAACAGGGGACTAGCACAGATACGCAGTATTTT.

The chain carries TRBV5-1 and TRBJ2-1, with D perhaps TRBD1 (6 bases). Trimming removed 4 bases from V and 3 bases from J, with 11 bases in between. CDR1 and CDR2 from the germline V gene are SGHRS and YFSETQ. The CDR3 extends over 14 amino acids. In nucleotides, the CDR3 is TGCGCCAGCAGCCTCGGACAGTTCTACAATGAGCAGTTCTTC. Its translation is CASSLGQFYNEQFF.

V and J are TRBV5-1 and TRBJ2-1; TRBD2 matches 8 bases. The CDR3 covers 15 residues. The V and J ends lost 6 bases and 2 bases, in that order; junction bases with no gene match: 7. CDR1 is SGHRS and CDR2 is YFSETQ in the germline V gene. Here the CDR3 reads CASTTGTRTYNEQFF. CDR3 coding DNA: TGCGCCAGCACTACCGGGACTAGAACCTACAATGAGCAGTTCTTC.